The 16 T cell receptor beta chains below come from one sample, sequenced in a study of identifying expanded T cells in peripheral blood. Produced via immunoSEQ multiplex PCR; TCRdb's table is partial and in-frame only. The sample contains fewer than 60,000 clones, less than 85% of which appear only once. The sequenced sample consisted of blood. The receptor source for this set is a person aged 18 to 75 in good health.

The chain has TRBV6-6 and TRBJ1-2; 7 bases agree with TRBD1. The germline gives CDR1 MNHNY, CDR2 SVGAGI (reference sequence). This CDR3 region has 16 residues. V was clipped by 4 bases and J by 5 bases; unmatched bases: 13. CDR3 nucleotides: TGTGCCAGCAGTTCGTCTACATTACAGGGGAAATATGGCTACACCTTC. This encodes CASSSSTLQGKYGYTF.

The J gene is TRBJ2-7, the V gene TRBV5-1; TRBD1 agrees at 8 bases. J gave up 0 bases and V 1 base, and 3 bases lay outside the gene matches. This CDR3 is built from 15 residues. CDR1 is SGHRS and CDR2 is YFSETQ in the germline V gene. This CDR3 is CASSLLGTGSYEQYF. The CDR3 DNA follows: TGCGCCAGCAGCTTGTTGGGGACAGGCTCCTACGAGCAGTACTTC.

The chain employs TRBV5-6 and TRBJ1-6; possibly TRBD1 for D (6 bases). Per germline, CDR1 SGHDT and CDR2 YYEEEE. Trimming pared 0 bases from V and 7 bases from J, leaving 11 bases between. The CDR3 spans 15 residues. CDR3 protein: CASSLVQGINSPLHF. The CDR3 coding sequence is TGTGCCAGCAGCTTGGTCCAGGGGATAAATTCACCCCTCCACTTT.

This chain connects TRBV7-6 to TRBJ2-1; perhaps TRBD2 as D (6 bases). The V gene's germline CDR1 is SGHVS and CDR2 FNYEAQ. The V end was cut by 5 bases, the J end by 9 bases, with 14 bases between. This CDR3 is 13 amino acids long. CDR3 in amino acids: CASSPRVGGEQFF. In DNA form, the CDR3 reads TGTGCCAGCAGCCCACGGGTGGGAGGTGAGCAGTTCTTC.

This clone was seen only once. The J gene is TRBJ1-5, the V gene TRBV6-6; the D is unclear. The germline gives CDR1 MNHNY, CDR2 SVGAGI (reference sequence). The CDR3 contains 11 residues. V gave up 4 bases and J gave up 4 bases, with 2 bases separating them. The CDR3 DNA reads TGTGCCAGCAGTTCGAATCAGCCCCAGCATTTT. Its protein is CASSSNQPQHF.

The V and J genes are TRBV5-8 and TRBJ2-3; D perhaps matches TRBD2 (5 bases). Germline values: CDR1 SGHTS, CDR2 YDEGEE. There are 19 residues in the CDR3. V was pared by 3 bases and J by 0 bases, with 23 bases between. In DNA, the CDR3 is TGTGCCAGCAGCTACACTACCCTCCGCGGGTCTTCTAGCACAGATACGCAGTATTTT. This codes for CASSYTTLRGSSSTDTQYF.

V gene TRBV6-1 combines with J gene TRBJ1-3; D is uncertain. The CDR3 covers 14 residues. Trimming took 7 bases from V and 0 from J, leaving 10 bases between them. Germline CDR1 and CDR2: MNHNS and SASEGT. The CDR3 reads CASTPYRSGNTIYF. In DNA, the CDR3 is TGTGCCAGCACCCCGTACCGCTCTGGAAACACCATATATTTT.

The V call is TRBV12-5, the J call TRBJ1-6; D not certain. CDR1 LGHNT and CDR2 FRNRAP come from the germline V gene. This CDR3 has 15 residues. The V gene lost 6 bases and the J gene lost 5 bases, with 14 bases spanning the gap. The CDR3 reads CASGQDGPHNSPLHF. CDR3 sequence (DNA): TGTGCTAGTGGCCAGGACGGTCCGCATAATTCACCCCTCCACTTT.

The J gene is TRBJ1-1, the V gene TRBV6-6, with D unclear. This CDR3 is built from 11 residues. Trimming shortened V by 8 bases and J by 1 base, and 5 bases separated the two germline ends. Germline V gives CDR1 MNHNY, CDR2 SVGAGI (reference sequence). CDR3 sequence (DNA): TGTGCCAGCGGCGGGAACACTGAAGCTTTCTTT. Encoded protein: CASGGNTEAFF.

The V gene is TRBV7-9, the J gene TRBJ1-1, with TRBD1 matching 7 bases. CDR3 length: 14 amino acids. Germline assignment: CDR1 SEHNR and CDR2 FQNEAQ (reference sequence). Trimming at V came to 5 bases and at J to 5 bases, leaving 8 bases not matched to a gene. The CDR3 loop reads CASSPGTVGTEAFF. The CDR3 nucleotides are TGTGCCAGCAGCCCGGGGACAGTTGGAACTGAAGCTTTCTTT. Based on the CDR3 plus reference TRBV7-9 and TRBJ1-1, the full variable domain is DTGVSQNPRHKITKRGQNVTFRCDPISEHNRLYWYRQTLGQGPEFLTYFQNEAQLEKSRLLSDRFSAERPKGSFSTLEIQRTEQGDSAMYLCASSPGTVGTEAFFGQGTRLTVV.

The rearrangement uses TRBV9 and TRBJ2-3; 9 positions agree with TRBD2. J gave up 7 bases and V 2 bases, and 14 bases lay outside the gene matches. CDR1 is SGDLS and CDR2 is YYNGEE in the germline V gene. CDR3 length: 17 amino acids. CDR3: CASSVGGSGGPLNTQYF. CDR3 coding DNA: TGTGCCAGCAGCGTCGGGGGTAGCGGGGGCCCGTTGAATACGCAGTATTTT.

This clone was observed a handful of times. V gene TRBV10-1 combines with J gene TRBJ2-7; 9 bases are shared with TRBD1. Germline CDR1 is WNHNN and CDR2 is SYGVQD (reference sequence). The CDR3 totals 16 residues. V lost 0 bases and J lost 3; bases outside the gene matches: 6. DNA of the CDR3: TGCGCCAGCAGTGAGTCTAGAACAGGGGGCGACTACGAGCAGTACTTC. It yields the protein CASSESRTGGDYEQYF.

This clone was counted between two and nine times. The chain carries TRBV19 and TRBJ2-4; D is ambiguous. The CDR3 has 15 amino acids. CDR1 is LNHDA, CDR2 SQIVND, per germline (reference sequence). With 4 bases removed from V and 0 bases from J, the gap between germline ends came to 10 bases. The chain's CDR3 is CASSKSGVAKNIQYF. DNA for the CDR3: TGTGCCAGTAGTAAAAGTGGCGTAGCCAAAAACATTCAGTACTTC. Looking up the rest from reference TRBV19 and TRBJ2-4 gives the full variable domain: DGGITQSPKYLFRKEGQNVTLSCEQNLNHDAMYWYRQDPGQGLRLIYYSQIVNDFQKGDIAEGYSVSREKKESFPLTVTSAQKNPTAFYLCASSKSGVAKNIQYFGAGTRLSVL.

Only a few counts were recorded for this clone. The rearrangement joins TRBV30 to TRBJ2-3; TRBD1 agrees at 8 bases. This CDR3 spans 15 amino acids. V shed 2 bases and J 4 bases; nucleotides not matched to a gene: 8. CDR1 GTSNPN and CDR2 SVGIG come from the germline V gene (reference sequence). The CDR3 DNA reads TGTGCCTGGAGTCGAGGGGCAGGGGGCGCAGATACGCAGTATTTT. Residues: CAWSRGAGGADTQYF.

V is TRBV21-1 and J is TRBJ1-2. TRBV21-1 is a recognized pseudogene. The CDR3 sequence is 15 residues long. CDR3 region: CASSKARGANYGYTF. The CDR3 nucleotides read TGTGCCAGCAGCAAAGCGCGGGGGGCGAACTATGGCTACACCTTC.

The rearrangement uses TRBV5-1 and TRBJ1-2, with unresolved D. The CDR3 has 13 amino acids. V lost 0 bases and J lost 9, with 12 bases in between. Germline V gene data show CDR1 as SGHRS and CDR2 as YFSETQ. The CDR3 sequence is CASSLVGPMRYTF. Here the CDR3 DNA reads TGCGCCAGCAGCTTGGTCGGCCCTATGCGCTACACCTTC. The full variable domain, rest sourced from reference TRBV5-1 and TRBJ1-2, is KAGVTQTPRYLIKTRGQQVTLSCSPISGHRSVSWYQQTPGQGLQFLFEYFSETQRNKGNFPGRFSGRQFSNSRSEMNVSTLELGDSALYLCASSLVGPMRYTFGSGTRLTVV.